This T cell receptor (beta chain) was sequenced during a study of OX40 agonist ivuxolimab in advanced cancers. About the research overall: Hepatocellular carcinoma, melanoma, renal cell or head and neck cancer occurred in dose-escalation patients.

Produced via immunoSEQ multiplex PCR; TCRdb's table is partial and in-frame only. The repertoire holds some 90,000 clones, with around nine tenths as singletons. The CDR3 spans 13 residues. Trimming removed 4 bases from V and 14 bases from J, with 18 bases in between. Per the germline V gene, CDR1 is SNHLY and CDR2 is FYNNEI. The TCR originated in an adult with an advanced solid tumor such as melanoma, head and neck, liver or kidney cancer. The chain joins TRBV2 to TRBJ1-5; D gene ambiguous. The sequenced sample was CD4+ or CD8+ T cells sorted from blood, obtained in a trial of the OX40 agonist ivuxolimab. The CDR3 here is CASSGGNRAPKHF. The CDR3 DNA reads TGTGCCAGCAGTGGAGGAAACCGGGCCCCAAAGCATTTT.